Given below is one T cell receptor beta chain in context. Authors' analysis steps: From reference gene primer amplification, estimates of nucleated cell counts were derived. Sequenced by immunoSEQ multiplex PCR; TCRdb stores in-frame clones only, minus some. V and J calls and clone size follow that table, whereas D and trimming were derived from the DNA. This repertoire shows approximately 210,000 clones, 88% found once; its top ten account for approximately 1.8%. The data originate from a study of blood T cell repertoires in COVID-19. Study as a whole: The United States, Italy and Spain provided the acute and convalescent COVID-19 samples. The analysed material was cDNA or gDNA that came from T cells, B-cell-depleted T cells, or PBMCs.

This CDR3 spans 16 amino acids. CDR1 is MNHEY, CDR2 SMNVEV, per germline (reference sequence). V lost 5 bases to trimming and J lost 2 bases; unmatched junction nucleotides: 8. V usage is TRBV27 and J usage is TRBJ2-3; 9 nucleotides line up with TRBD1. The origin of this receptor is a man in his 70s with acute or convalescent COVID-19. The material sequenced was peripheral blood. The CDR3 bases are TGTGCCAGCAGTCCGAGGACAGGGGAGACCACAGATACGCAGTATTTT. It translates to CASSPRTGETTDTQYF.